This T cell receptor (beta chain) was identified in a study of breast tumors, draining lymph nodes, adjacent tissues. Study outcomes and limitations: Data only fit, rather than demonstrated, lymph node origin of most tumor T cells. Most tumor T cells seemingly derive from lymph node, then expand in tumor. Luminal-like breast cancer showed significantly greater tumor-nontumor repertoire similarity than basal-like breast cancer did. Tumor repertoires ranked between lymph nodes and nontumor tissue in diversity, with V and J gene preferences.

This clonotype has ten or more counts. The antigen remains undetermined. Germline V gene lookup returns CDR1 SGDLS and CDR2 YYNGEE. The CDR3 has 16 residues. V trimming: 0 bases; J trimming: 7 bases; junction bases outside the gene matches: 8. MiXCR, applied by TCRdb to the multiplex PCR reads, yields one record per CDR3 protein. The data show under 75,000 distinct CDR3 sequences, 57% seen once. This TCR was recovered from a female donor with breast cancer. Some clones in this sample may be carry-over from other donors' samples. The sample comprised breast tumor tissue. V is TRBV9 and J is TRBJ1-4, with 8 bases that match TRBD1. Here the CDR3 DNA reads TGTGCCAGCAGCGTAGGACCCGGACAGGGACTTGAAAAACTGTTTTTT. Amino acid sequence: CASSVGPGQGLEKLFF.